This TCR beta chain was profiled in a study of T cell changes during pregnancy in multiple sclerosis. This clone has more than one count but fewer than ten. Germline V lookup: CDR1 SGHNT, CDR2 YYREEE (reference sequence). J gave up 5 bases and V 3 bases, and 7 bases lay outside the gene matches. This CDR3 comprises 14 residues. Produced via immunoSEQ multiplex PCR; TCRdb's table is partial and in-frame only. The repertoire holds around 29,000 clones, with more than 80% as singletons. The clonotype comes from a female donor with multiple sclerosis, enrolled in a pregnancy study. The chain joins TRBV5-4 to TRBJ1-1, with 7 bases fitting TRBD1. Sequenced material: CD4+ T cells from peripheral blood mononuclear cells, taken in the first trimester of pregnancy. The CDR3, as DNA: TGTGCCAGCAGCTCGCTAAACAGGGGTACTGAAGCTTTCTTT. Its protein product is CASSSLNRGTEAFF.